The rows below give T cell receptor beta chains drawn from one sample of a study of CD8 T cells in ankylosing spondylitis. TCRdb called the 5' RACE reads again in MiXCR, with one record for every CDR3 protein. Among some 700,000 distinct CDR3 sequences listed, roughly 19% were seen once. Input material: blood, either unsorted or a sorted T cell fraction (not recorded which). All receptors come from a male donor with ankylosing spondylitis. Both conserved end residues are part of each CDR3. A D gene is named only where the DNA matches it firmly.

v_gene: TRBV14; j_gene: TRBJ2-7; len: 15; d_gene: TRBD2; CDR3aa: CASSHWRGVTYEQYF
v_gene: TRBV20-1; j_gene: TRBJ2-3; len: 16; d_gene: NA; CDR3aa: CSARDLNGRLTDTQYF
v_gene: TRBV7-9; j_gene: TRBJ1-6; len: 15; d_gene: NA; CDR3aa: CASSASGGRRSPLHF
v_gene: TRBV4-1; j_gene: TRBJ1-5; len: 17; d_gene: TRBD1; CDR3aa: CASSRREGALGNQPQHF
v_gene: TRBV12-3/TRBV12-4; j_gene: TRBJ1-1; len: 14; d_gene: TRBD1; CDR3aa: CATGRGQMNTEAFF
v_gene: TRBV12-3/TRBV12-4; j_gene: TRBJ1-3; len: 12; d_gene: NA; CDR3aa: CASRMGDNTIYF
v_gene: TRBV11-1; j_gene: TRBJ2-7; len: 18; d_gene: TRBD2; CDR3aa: CATEGPGIAGAGSNEQYF
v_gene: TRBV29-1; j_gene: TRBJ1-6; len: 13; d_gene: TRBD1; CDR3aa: CSVRDRPNSPLHF
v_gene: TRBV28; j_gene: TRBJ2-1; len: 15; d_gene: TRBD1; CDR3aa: CASSPRLDRGNEQFF
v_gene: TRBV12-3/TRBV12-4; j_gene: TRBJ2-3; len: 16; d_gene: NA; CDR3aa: CASSYRDKTRTDTQYF
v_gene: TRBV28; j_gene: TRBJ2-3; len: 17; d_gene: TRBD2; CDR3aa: CASNRRTSGMSTDTQYF
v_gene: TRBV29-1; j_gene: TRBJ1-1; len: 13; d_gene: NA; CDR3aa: CSAVEVGNTEAFF
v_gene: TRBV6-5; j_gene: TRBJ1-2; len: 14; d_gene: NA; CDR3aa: CASSYSTGGNGYTF
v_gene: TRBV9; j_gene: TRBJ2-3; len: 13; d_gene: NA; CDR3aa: CASSFGMTDTQYF
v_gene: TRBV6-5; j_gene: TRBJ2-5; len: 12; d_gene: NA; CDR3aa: CASSQGYETQYF
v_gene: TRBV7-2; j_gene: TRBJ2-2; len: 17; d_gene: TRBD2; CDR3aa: CASSRGRTSGSRRELFF
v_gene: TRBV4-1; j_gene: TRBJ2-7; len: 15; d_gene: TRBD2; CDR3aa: CASSLQGGSGYEQYF
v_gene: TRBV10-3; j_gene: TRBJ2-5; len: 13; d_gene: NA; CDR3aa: CATSVQIQETQYF
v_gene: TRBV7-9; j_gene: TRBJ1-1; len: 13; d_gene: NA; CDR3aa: CASSHPGGAEAFF
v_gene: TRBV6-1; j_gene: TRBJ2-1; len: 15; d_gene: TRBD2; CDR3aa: CASRTSGSTYNEQFF
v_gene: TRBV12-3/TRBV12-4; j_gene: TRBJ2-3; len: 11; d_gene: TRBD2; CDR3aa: CASGEGDTQYF
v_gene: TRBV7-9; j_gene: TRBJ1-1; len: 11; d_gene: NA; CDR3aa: CASSLNREAFF
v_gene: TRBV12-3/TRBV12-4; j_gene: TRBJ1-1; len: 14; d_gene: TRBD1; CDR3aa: CASSLTGTGGSAFF